These 24 T cell receptor beta chains came from one sample sequenced in a study of blood T cell repertoires in COVID-19. Assay: immunoSEQ multiplex PCR; the TCRdb copy retains only in-frame clones and omits some. The data contain around 40,000 clones, around three quarters of them seen just once; the ten biggest clones take up roughly 40%. The sequenced sample consisted of peripheral blood. These TCRs come from an elderly man with active or convalescent COVID-19.

The V and J genes are TRBV18 and TRBJ1-2, with D unclear. Germline CDR1 and CDR2: KGHSH and LQKENI. V lost 2 bases, J lost 2 bases, and 9 bases lay in between. This CDR3 has 14 residues. The CDR3 spells CASSPRGENYGYTF. The CDR3 DNA follows: TGTGCCAGCTCACCAAGAGGAGAGAACTATGGCTACACCTTC.

This chain links TRBV7-9 with TRBJ2-5; D might be TRBD2 (6 bases). V lost 1 base and J 4 bases, leaving 13 bases between the germline ends. The CDR3 extends over 15 amino acids. CDR1 is SEHNR and CDR2 is FQNEAQ in the germline V gene (reference sequence). CDR3 bases: TGTGCCAGCAGCTTAGAACAGCGGGTCCCAGAGACCCAGTACTTC. This sequence encodes CASSLEQRVPETQYF. Looking up the rest from reference TRBV7-9 and TRBJ2-5 gives the full variable domain: DTGVSQNPRHKITKRGQNVTFRCDPISEHNRLYWYRQTLGQGPEFLTYFQNEAQLEKSRLLSDRFSAERPKGSFSTLEIQRTEQGDSAMYLCASSLEQRVPETQYFGPGTRLLVL.

The chain combines TRBV7-2 with TRBJ1-4, with D uncertain. In germline, CDR1 is SGHTA, CDR2 FQGNSA. V dropped 3 bases and J dropped 3 bases, with 11 bases sitting between them. This CDR3 is 15 amino acids long. Here the CDR3 reads CASSFSGGPNEKLFF. In DNA, the CDR3 is TGTGCCAGCAGCTTTTCAGGAGGACCTAATGAAAAACTGTTTTTT.

This clone has a handful of counts. The chain joins TRBV7-9 to TRBJ1-2, with a possible D match to TRBD1 (5 bases). V was shortened by 3 bases and J by 8 bases, with 16 bases between the two germline ends. CDR1 and CDR2 (germline): SEHNR, FQNEAQ (reference sequence). This CDR3 spans 14 amino acids. Written as DNA, the CDR3 is TGTGCCAGCAGCTTTTTCCAGGGAGGGGACGGCTACACCTTC. It yields the protein CASSFFQGGDGYTF.

V usage is TRBV5-1 and J usage is TRBJ2-5; 10 nucleotides line up with TRBD2. J lost 5 bases, V lost 7 bases, and 8 bases had no gene match. Germline-derived CDR1 and CDR2 are SGHRS and YFSETQ. The CDR3 spans 14 residues. CDR3 amino acids: CASSTSGAGETQYF. In nucleotides, the CDR3 is TGCGCCAGCTCAACTAGCGGGGCGGGGGAGACCCAGTACTTC.

This chain links TRBV7-3 with TRBJ2-7; D is unclear. Per germline, CDR1 SGHTA and CDR2 FQGTGA. The ends were cut back, 2 bases at V and 5 bases at J, with 10 bases in the middle. The CDR3 runs 13 residues. The CDR3 loop reads CASSLGQNNEQYF. The DNA for the CDR3 is TGTGCCAGCAGCTTAGGGCAGAACAACGAGCAGTACTTC.

DNA for the CDR3: TGTGCCAGTAGTGAGCCACCCAACTATGGCTACACCTTC. Encoded protein: CASSEPPNYGYTF. The rearrangement uses TRBV19 and TRBJ1-2, with D hard to call. Germline V gives CDR1 LNHDA, CDR2 SQIVND (reference sequence). The CDR3 contains 13 residues. Trimming took 5 bases from V and 2 from J, leaving 9 bases between them.

The chain uses TRBV5-1 and TRBJ1-1, with a weak D call TRBD1 (6 bases). Per germline, CDR1 SGHRS and CDR2 YFSETQ. The CDR3 loop spans 15 amino acids. Trimming stripped 0 bases from V and 5 bases from J, with 14 bases between. The chain's CDR3 is CASSLAPGVSTEAFF. As DNA, the CDR3 is TGCGCCAGCAGCTTGGCCCCAGGGGTGTCTACTGAAGCTTTCTTT.

The chain combines TRBV19 with TRBJ1-1; D is perhaps TRBD1 (5 bases). Germline V lookup: CDR1 LNHDA, CDR2 SQIVND (reference sequence). V was pared by 4 bases and J by 6 bases, with 18 bases between. The CDR3 is made up of 15 amino acids. The DNA of the CDR3 is TGTGCCAGTAGTAAACAAGGGCAGGGAAGATCTGAAGCTTTCTTT. Encoded protein: CASSKQGQGRSEAFF.

This rearrangement joins TRBV5-1 to TRBJ2-5, with D maybe TRBD2 (6 bases). This CDR3 has 14 amino acids. The germline V gene has CDR1 SGHRS and CDR2 YFSETQ. Trimming pared 1 base from V and 0 bases from J, leaving 7 bases between. The CDR3 is CASSLRGNQETQYF. The DNA of the CDR3 is TGCGCCAGCAGCTTGCGGGGGAACCAAGAGACCCAGTACTTC.

This chain uses TRBV30 with TRBJ2-7, with 8 bases identical to TRBD2. CDR1 is GTSNPN, CDR2 SVGIG, per germline (reference sequence). The CDR3 runs to 15 residues. The V segment lost 0 bases and the J segment 3 bases; nucleotides outside the gene matches: 7. The chain's CDR3 is CAWSVFGGEGYEQYF. CDR3 bases: TGTGCCTGGAGTGTATTCGGGGGGGAGGGCTACGAGCAGTACTTC.

This chain uses TRBV3-1 (or the pseudogene TRBV3-2) with TRBJ2-5, with D possibly TRBD2 on 6 matching bases. Trimming shortened V by 4 bases and J by 5 bases, and 14 bases separated the two germline ends. CDR1 is LGHDT and CDR2 is YNNKEL in the germline V gene (reference sequence). This CDR3 region has 14 residues. The CDR3 spells CASSPSGGMETQYF. The CDR3 bases are TGTGCCAGCAGCCCCTCGGGCGGGATGGAGACCCAGTACTTC.

The chain recombines TRBV12-3 or TRBV12-4 with TRBJ2-3; no clear D gene. V lost 1 base and J 7 bases, leaving 6 bases between the germline ends. The CDR3 is 12 residues long. The CDR3 DNA reads as TGTGCCAGCAGTTTAGAGCGCCATACGCAGTATTTT. Amino acids: CASSLERHTQYF.

The genes are TRBV19 and TRBJ1-5; D gene unclear. CDR3 size: 14 residues. With 3 bases removed from V and 1 base from J, the gap between germline ends came to 7 bases. CDR1 LNHDA and CDR2 SQIVND come from the germline V gene (reference sequence). Here the CDR3 reads CASSILQSNQPQHF. The DNA of the CDR3 is TGTGCCAGTAGTATCCTGCAGAGCAATCAGCCCCAGCATTTT.

This clone was seen only a few times. CDR3 protein: CATSDPPGQGGLAAQYF. CDR3 bases: TGTGCCACCAGTGATCCCCCCGGACAGGGGGGGCTCGCGGCGCAGTATTTT. The rearrangement joins TRBV24-1 to TRBJ2-3; 10 bases map to TRBD1. The germline gives CDR1 KGHDR, CDR2 SFDVKD. The length of the CDR3 is 17 residues. The J segment lost 10 bases and the V segment lost 3 bases, leaving 15 bases of the junction unmatched.

This chain links TRBV24-1 with TRBJ2-5; 7 bases agree with TRBD2. This CDR3 spans 16 amino acids. Germline-derived CDR1 and CDR2 are KGHDR and SFDVKD. V shed 3 bases, J shed 4 bases, and the junction held 10 bases outside the gene matches. CDR3 bases: TGTGCCACCAGTGATGTAGCTAGCGGAGGCGCAGAGACCCAGTACTTC. It is translated as CATSDVASGGAETQYF.

The V gene is TRBV30, the J gene TRBJ1-2; D gene unclear. From germline, CDR1 is GTSNPN and CDR2 SVGIG (reference sequence). Trimming removed 4 bases from V and 4 bases from J, with 13 bases in between. The CDR3 loop spans 13 amino acids. The CDR3 loop reads CAWTGPGFYGYTF. In DNA form, the CDR3 reads TGTGCCTGGACCGGCCCGGGTTTCTATGGCTACACCTTC.

The rearrangement links TRBV30 to TRBJ2-7, with 8 bases lining up with TRBD2. Germline CDR1 reads GTSNPN; CDR2 reads SVGIG (reference sequence). Germline trimming cut 2 bases from V and 2 bases from J; bases unmatched to any gene: 5. The CDR3 runs 14 residues. The CDR3 here is CAWSREGITYEQYF. In nucleotides, the CDR3 is TGTGCCTGGAGTCGGGAGGGAATTACCTACGAGCAGTACTTC. Based on the CDR3 plus reference TRBV30 and TRBJ2-7, the full variable domain is SQTIHQWPATLVQPVGSPLSLECTVEGTSNPNLYWYRQAAGRGLQLLFYSVGIGQISSEVPQNLSASRPQDRQFILSSKKLLLSDSGFYLCAWSREGITYEQYFGPGTRLTVT.

This chain joins TRBV19 and TRBJ2-1; 10 nucleotides agree with TRBD1. Germline V gives CDR1 LNHDA, CDR2 SQIVND (reference sequence). Unmatched junction bases numbered 4, after V lost 7 bases and J lost 4 bases. CDR3 length equals 14 residues. The CDR3 loop is CASKPGQGYNEQFF. In DNA form, the CDR3 reads TGTGCCAGTAAACCGGGACAGGGGTACAATGAGCAGTTCTTC.

This chain joins TRBV4-2 and TRBJ1-1; 8 nucleotides agree with TRBD1. CDR3 size: 17 residues. With V trimmed by 0 bases and J by 4 bases, 10 bases remained unmatched. Germline V gives CDR1 LGHNA, CDR2 YNFKEQ. This CDR3 is CASSQELLTGVSTEAFF. CDR3 sequence (DNA): TGTGCCAGCAGCCAAGAATTACTGACAGGGGTTAGCACTGAAGCTTTCTTT.

The CDR3 sequence is CASRLAGPGQGMNTEAFF. The CDR3 nucleotides are TGTGCAAGTCGCTTAGCGGGACCGGGACAGGGTATGAACACTGAAGCTTTCTTT. The gene calls are TRBV12-2 and TRBJ1-1; the table's D call, TRBD1, was not checked against the DNA. TRBV12-2 is a pseudogene locus. The CDR3 is 18 residues long.

The chain is built from TRBV2 and TRBJ1-5; no firm D call. From germline, CDR1 is SNHLY and CDR2 FYNNEI. Trimming took 0 bases from V and 1 from J, leaving 7 bases between them. The CDR3 runs 15 residues. For the CDR3, the DNA is TGTGCCAGCAGTGAAGCTCAGGAAAGCAATCAGCCCCAGCATTTT. This sequence encodes CASSEAQESNQPQHF.

The chain has TRBV6-1 and TRBJ2-5; 10 bases match TRBD2. CDR1 is MNHNS, CDR2 SASEGT, per germline. The trim removed 3 bases at V and 7 bases at J, leaving 5 bases unmatched. The CDR3 spans 14 residues. CDR3: CASSDLAGEGTQYF. The DNA of the CDR3 is TGTGCCAGCAGTGATCTAGCGGGAGAGGGGACCCAGTACTTC.

This clone was seen only a few times. The chain carries TRBV12-3 or TRBV12-4 and TRBJ1-2, with 10 bases aligning to TRBD1. The ends lost 6 bases at V and 5 bases at J; junction bases unmatched: 3. The CDR3 covers 13 residues. The CDR3 nucleotides are TGTGCCAGCAGGGGGGACAGGGGATATGGCTACACCTTC. It encodes CASRGDRGYGYTF.